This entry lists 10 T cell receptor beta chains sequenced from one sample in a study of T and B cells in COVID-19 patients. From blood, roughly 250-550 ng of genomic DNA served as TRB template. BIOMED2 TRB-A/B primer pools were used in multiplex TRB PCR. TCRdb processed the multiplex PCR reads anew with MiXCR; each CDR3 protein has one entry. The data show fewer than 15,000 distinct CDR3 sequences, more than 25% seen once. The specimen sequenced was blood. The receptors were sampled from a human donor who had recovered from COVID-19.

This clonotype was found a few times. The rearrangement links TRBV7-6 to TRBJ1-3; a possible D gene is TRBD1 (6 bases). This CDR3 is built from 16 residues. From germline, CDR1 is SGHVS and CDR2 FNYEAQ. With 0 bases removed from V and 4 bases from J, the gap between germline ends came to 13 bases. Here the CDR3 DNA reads TGTGCCAGCAGCTTAGCAGTCGGGGGGCCCGGAAACACCATATATTTT. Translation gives CASSLAVGGPGNTIYF. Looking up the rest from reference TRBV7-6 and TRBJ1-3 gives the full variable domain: GAGVSQSPRYKVTKRGQDVALRCDPISGHVSLYWYRQALGQGPEFLTYFNYEAQQDKSGLPNDRFSAERPEGSISTLTIQRTEQRDSAMYRCASSLAVGGPGNTIYFGEGSWLTVV.

For the CDR3, the DNA is TGTGCCACCAAAGTTTGGCAGAGTTCAAACAATGAGCAGTTCTTC. Translated, it gives CATKVWQSSNNEQFF. The chain couples TRBV15 to TRBJ2-1; no definite D call. This CDR3 region has 15 residues. The germline V gene encodes CDR1 LNHNV and CDR2 YYDKDF (reference sequence). With 7 bases removed from V and 5 bases from J, the gap between germline ends came to 18 bases.

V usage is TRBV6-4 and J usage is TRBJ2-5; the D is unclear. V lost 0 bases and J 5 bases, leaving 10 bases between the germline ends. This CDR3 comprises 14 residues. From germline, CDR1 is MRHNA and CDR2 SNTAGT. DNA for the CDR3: TGTGCCAGCAGTGACTCTTGGGTTGGCGAGACCCAGTACTTC. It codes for CASSDSWVGETQYF.

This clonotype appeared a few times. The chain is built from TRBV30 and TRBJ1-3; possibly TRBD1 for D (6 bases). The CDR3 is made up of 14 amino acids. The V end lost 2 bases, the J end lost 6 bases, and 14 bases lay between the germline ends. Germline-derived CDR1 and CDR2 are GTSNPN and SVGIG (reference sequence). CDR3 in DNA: TGTGCCTGGAGTACGACCAGGGGTTTAAACACCATATATTTT. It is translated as CAWSTTRGLNTIYF.

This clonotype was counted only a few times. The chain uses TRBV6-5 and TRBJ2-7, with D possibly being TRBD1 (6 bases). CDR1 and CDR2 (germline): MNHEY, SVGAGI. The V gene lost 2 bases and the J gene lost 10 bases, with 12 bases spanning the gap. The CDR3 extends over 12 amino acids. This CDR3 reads CASSYKGQLQYF. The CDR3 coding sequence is TGTGCCAGCAGTTACAAAGGACAGCTTCAGTACTTC.

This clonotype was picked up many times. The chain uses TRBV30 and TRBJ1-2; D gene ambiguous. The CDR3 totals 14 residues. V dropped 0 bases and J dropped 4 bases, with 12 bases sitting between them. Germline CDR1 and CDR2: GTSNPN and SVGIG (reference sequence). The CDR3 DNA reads TGTGCCTGGAGTGTAGGTGGTTTAGTCTATGGCTACACCTTC. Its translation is CAWSVGGLVYGYTF.

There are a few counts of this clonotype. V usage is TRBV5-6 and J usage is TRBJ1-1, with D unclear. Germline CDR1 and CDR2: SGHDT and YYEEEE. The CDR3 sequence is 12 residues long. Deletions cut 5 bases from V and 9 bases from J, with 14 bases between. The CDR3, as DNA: TGTGCCAGCAGTATACGTAGGGCTAAAGCTTTCTTT. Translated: CASSIRRAKAFF.

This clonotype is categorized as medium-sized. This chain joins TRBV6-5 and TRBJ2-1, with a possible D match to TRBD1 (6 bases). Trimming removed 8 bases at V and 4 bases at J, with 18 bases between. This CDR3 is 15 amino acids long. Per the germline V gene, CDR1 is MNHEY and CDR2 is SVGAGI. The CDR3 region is CASADRDTEYNEQFF. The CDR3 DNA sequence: TGTGCCAGCGCCGACCGGGACACCGAATACAATGAGCAGTTCTTC.

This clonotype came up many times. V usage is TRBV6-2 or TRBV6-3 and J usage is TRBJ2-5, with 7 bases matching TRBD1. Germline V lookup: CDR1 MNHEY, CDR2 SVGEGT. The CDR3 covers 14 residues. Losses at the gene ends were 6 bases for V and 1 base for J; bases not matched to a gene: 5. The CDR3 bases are TGTGCCAGCAGGATAGGGACAGCCCAAGAGACCCAGTACTTC. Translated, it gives CASRIGTAQETQYF.

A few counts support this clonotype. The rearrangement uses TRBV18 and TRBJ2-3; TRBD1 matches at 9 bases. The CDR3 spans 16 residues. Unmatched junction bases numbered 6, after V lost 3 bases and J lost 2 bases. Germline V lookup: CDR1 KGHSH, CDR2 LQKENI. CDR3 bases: TGTGCCAGCTCACCGAGGACAGGGGTGGACACAGATACGCAGTATTTT. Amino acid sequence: CASSPRTGVDTDTQYF.